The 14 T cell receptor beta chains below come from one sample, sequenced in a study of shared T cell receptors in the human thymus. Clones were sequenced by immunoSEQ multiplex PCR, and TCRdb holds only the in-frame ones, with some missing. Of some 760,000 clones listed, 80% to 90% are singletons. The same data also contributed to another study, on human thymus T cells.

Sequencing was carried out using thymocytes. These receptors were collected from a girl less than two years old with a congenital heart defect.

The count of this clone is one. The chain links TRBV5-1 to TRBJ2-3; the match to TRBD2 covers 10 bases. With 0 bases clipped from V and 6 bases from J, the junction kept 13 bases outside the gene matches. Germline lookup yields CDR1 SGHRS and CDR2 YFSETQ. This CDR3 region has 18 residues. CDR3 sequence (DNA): TGCGCCAGCAGCTTGGATGGCAGCGGGGGGGCTTCTGGGGATACGCAGTATTTT. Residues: CASSLDGSGGASGDTQYF.

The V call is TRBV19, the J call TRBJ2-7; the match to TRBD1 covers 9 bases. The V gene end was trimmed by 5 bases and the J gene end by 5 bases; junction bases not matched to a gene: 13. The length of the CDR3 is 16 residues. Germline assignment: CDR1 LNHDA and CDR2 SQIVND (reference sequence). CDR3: CASSLRPRDRVHEQYF. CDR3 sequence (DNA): TGTGCCAGTAGTCTTCGGCCCCGGGACAGGGTGCACGAGCAGTACTTC.

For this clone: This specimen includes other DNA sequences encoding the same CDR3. DNA for the CDR3: TGTGCCAGCAGCTTTACAGGGGCGTACAATGAGCAGTTCTTC. Translating it yields CASSFTGAYNEQFF. The chain recombines TRBV7-6 with TRBJ2-1, with TRBD1 matching 7 bases. V shed 3 bases, J shed 4 bases, and the junction held 3 bases outside the gene matches. The CDR3 covers 14 residues. CDR1 SGHVS and CDR2 FNYEAQ come from the germline V gene. The full variable domain, rest sourced from reference TRBV7-6 and TRBJ2-1, is GAGVSQSPRYKVTKRGQDVALRCDPISGHVSLYWYRQALGQGPEFLTYFNYEAQQDKSGLPNDRFSAERPEGSISTLTIQRTEQRDSAMYRCASSFTGAYNEQFFGPGTRLTVL.

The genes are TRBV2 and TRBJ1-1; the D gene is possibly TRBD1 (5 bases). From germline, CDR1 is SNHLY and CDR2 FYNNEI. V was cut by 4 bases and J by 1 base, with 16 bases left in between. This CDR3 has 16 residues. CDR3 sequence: CASSGHPGVWNTEAFF. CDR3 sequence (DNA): TGTGCCAGCAGTGGGCATCCGGGGGTTTGGAACACTGAAGCTTTCTTT.

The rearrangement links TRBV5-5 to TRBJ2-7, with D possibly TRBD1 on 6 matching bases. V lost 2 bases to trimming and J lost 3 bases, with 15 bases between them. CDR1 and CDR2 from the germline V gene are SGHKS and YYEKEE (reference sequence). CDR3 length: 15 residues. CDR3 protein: CASSFPGHKNYEQYF. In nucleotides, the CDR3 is TGTGCCAGCAGCTTCCCGGGACATAAGAACTACGAGCAGTACTTC.

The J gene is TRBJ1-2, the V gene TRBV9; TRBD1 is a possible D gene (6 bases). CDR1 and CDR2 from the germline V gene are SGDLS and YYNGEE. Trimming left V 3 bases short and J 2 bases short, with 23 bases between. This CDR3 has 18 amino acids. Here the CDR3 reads CASSGPLQGPHRNYGYTF. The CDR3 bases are TGTGCCAGCAGCGGGCCCCTCCAGGGGCCTCATAGGAACTATGGCTACACCTTC.

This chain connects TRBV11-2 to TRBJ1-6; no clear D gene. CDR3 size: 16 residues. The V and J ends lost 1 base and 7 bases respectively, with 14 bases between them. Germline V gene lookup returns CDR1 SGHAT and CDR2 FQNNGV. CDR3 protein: CASSLVPGISNSPLHF. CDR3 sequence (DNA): TGTGCCAGCAGCTTAGTCCCGGGGATTAGCAATTCACCCCTCCACTTT. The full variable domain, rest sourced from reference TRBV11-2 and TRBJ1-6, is EAGVAQSPRYKIIEKRQSVAFWCNPISGHATLYWYQQILGQGPKLLIQFQNNGVVDDSQLPKDRFSAERLKGVDSTLKIQPAKLEDSAVYLCASSLVPGISNSPLHFGNGTRLTVT.

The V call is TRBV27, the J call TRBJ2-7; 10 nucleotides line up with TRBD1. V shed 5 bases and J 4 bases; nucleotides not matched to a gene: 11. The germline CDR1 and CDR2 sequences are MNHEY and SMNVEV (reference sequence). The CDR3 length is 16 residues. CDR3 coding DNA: TGTGCCAGCAGTCCCCGGCCGGGACAGGGGAAATACGAGCAGTACTTC. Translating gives CASSPRPGQGKYEQYF.

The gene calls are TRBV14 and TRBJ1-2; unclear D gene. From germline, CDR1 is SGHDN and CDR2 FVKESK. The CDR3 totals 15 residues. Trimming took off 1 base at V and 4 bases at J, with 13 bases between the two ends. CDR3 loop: CASSQVPGSVYGYTF. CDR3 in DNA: TGTGCCAGCAGCCAAGTCCCCGGGTCAGTCTATGGCTACACCTTC.

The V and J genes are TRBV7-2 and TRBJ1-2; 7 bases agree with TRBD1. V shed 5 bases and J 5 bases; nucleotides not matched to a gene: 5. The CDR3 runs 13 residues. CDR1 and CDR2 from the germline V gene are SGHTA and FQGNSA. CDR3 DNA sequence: TGTGCCAGCAGCCCCCAGGGGGTTTATGGCTACACCTTC. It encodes CASSPQGVYGYTF.

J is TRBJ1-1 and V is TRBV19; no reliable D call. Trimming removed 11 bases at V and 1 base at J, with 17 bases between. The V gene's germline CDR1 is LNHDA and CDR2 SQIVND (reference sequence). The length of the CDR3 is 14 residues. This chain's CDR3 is CASSTRGKNTEAFF. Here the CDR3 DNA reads TGTGCCTCATCTACCCGGGGAAAGAACACTGAAGCTTTCTTT.

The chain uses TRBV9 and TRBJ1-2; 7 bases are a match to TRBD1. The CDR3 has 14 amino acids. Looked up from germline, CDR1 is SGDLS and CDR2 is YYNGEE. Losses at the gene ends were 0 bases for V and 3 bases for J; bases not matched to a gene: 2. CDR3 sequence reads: CASSVVGGHYGYTF. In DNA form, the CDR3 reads TGTGCCAGCAGCGTAGTAGGGGGCCACTATGGCTACACCTTC.

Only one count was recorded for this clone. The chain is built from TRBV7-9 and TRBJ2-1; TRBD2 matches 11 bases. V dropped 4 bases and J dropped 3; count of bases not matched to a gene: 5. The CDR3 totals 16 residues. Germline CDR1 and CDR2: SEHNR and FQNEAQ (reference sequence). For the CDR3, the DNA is TGTGCCAGCAGCTCACTAGCGGGGGTTCTCTACAATGAGCAGTTCTTC. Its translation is CASSSLAGVLYNEQFF.

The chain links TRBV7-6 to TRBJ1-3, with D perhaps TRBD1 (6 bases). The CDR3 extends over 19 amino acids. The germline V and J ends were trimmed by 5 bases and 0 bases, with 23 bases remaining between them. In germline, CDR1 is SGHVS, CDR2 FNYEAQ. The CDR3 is CASSAYHPGTKVSGNTIYF. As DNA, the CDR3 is TGTGCCAGCAGCGCCTACCACCCCGGGACAAAAGTCTCTGGAAACACCATATATTTT.